These T cell receptor beta chains were read from a single sample in a study of cytomegalovirus exposure and HLA in healthy donors. Assay used: immunoSEQ multiplex PCR; TCRdb lists only in-frame clones, some missing. The sample includes 130,000 to 150,000 clones, 80% of them seen just once. The specimen was PBMCs. These receptors were obtained from a man in his forties in good health and CMV-seronegative. Each CDR3 is given without its conserved first and last residue. Each record gives: V gene, CDR3 length, J gene, CDR3 protein.

>TRBV5-4|14|TRBJ1-1
ASSSGQGAVIPEAF
>TRBV7-9|12|TRBJ2-1
ASSSSVLAGEQF
>TRBV6-6|14|TRBJ2-4
ASSYSMTGTKNIQY
>TRBV10-2|13|TRBJ2-5
ASSLTAGWGETQY
>TRBV19|12|TRBJ1-2
ASSITGSAYGYT
>TRBV6-5|13|TRBJ1-6
ASSPLGGQGSPLH
>TRBV19|13|TRBJ1-5
ASSMDRSNNQPQH
>TRBV5-6|9|TRBJ2-1
ASGRIAEQF
>TRBV11-3|11|TRBJ1-1
ASSPGYNTEAF
>TRBV10-3|11|TRBJ2-1
AISESASYEQF
>TRBV7-9|12|TRBJ1-5
ASSSTNNNQPQH
>TRBV25-1|13|TRBJ2-5
ASSATAGGQETQY
>TRBV2|12|TRBJ1-5
ASSEGAGGQPQH
>TRBV9|12|TRBJ1-5
ASSVAGNDQPQH
>TRBV5-5|13|TRBJ1-1
ASSPATDMNTEAF
>TRBV4-1|15|TRBJ2-7
ASSQVVTGTSTYEQY
>TRBV10-3|13|TRBJ1-5
AISQPGTEDQPQH
>TRBV6-5|12|.
ASSRTGTGNEQY
>TRBV7-9|13|TRBJ1-1
ASSLSTGPSTEAF
>TRBV30|11|TRBJ1-1
AWSYQQGTEAF
>TRBV30|11|TRBJ1-2
ALRDRGVGGYT
>TRBV29-1|15|TRBJ1-2
SVAWPRTGGAPYGYT
>TRBV5-1|12|TRBJ2-5
ASSQRGLQETQY
>TRBV21-1|17|TRBJ1-5
ASSPLRSDRAGSNQPQH
>TRBV11-2|12|TRBJ2-5
ASRRGHIQETQY
>TRBV10-1|12|TRBJ2-3
ASSATGFTDTQY
>TRBV7-2|14|TRBJ2-3
ASSRGGRGATDTQY
>TRBV10-3|11|TRBJ2-1
AIGTSSFTEQF
>TRBV30|12|TRBJ2-5
AWSLSGARETQY
>TRBV5-1|13|TRBJ2-7
ASSSDTGNRYEQY
>TRBV5-4|14|TRBJ1-6
ASSLAGQGYNSPLH
>TRBV27|13|TRBJ2-2
ASSLSSGNTGELF
>TRBV6-5|13|TRBJ1-2
ASSTQGRPSYGYT
>TRBV5-6|12|TRBJ1-1
ASSLRGANTEAF
>TRBV19|12|TRBJ1-2
ASSIAGRTWGYT
>TRBV27|13|TRBJ2-5
ASRALAGGKETQY
>TRBV11-3|17|TRBJ1-2
ASSLVHPVIQGIDYGYT
>TRBV5-6|14|TRBJ2-7
ASSPLGSGTVYEQY
>TRBV9|14|TRBJ1-1
ASSFGTGSSNTEAF
>TRBV5-1|14|TRBJ2-2
ASSLAKGDNTGELF
>TRBV27|12|TRBJ2-7
ASSFGGQGNEQY
>TRBV5-4|13|TRBJ2-7
ASSRSRDRSGEQY
>TRBV5-6|12|TRBJ2-7
ASSLGYNAYEQY
>TRBV5-1|13|TRBJ1-4
ASTGAGMANEKLF
>TRBV5-6|9|TRBJ1-2
ASSLRYGYT
>TRBV27|10|TRBJ1-2
ARKSEGYGYT
>TRBV7-2|11|TRBJ1-1
ASSLSGAAEAF
>TRBV6-5|13|TRBJ1-5
ASSLTGQSNQPQH
>TRBV2|11|TRBJ2-7
ASGDPGDYEQY
>TRBV10-2|15|TRBJ2-1
ASSILAGGSSYNEQF
>TRBV28|12|TRBJ1-1
ASSTGQRNTEAF